The source of this T cell receptor beta chain is a study of blood T cell repertoires in COVID-19. For the study at large: Material from acute and convalescent COVID-19 was sourced from the United States, Italy and Spain. T cells, B-cell-depleted T cells, or PBMCs provided the cDNA or gDNA that served as material.

Germline values: CDR1 MDHEN, CDR2 SYDVKM. The CDR3 has 13 amino acids. Trimming took 2 bases from V and 8 from J, leaving 12 bases between them. Original data processing: Counts of nucleated cells, estimated from reference gene primer amplification, were obtained. The assay was immunoSEQ multiplex PCR, and TCRdb's table has in-frame clones only and misses some. The DNA gave D and trimming, while V, J and clone size come from that table. Among 150,000 or so clones listed, 87% were seen once. This TCR was recovered from a man older than 75 with acute or convalescent COVID-19. This chain connects TRBV28 to TRBJ1-2; no reliable D call. The material sequenced was peripheral blood. CDR3 loop: CASSLRIEGGYTF. The DNA of the CDR3 is TGTGCCAGCAGTTTAAGGATTGAGGGAGGCTACACCTTC.